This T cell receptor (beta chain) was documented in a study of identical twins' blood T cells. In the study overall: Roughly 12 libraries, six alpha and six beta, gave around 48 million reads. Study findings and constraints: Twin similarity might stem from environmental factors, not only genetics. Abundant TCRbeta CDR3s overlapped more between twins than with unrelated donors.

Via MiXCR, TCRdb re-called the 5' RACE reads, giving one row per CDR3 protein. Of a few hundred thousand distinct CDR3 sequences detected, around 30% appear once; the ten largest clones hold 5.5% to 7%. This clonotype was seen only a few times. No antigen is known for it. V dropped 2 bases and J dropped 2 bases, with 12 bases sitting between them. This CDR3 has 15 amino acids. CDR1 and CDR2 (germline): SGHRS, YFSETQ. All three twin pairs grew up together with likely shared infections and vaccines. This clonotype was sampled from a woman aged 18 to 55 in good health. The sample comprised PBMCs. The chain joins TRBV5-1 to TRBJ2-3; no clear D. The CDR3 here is CASSFGPFYTDTQYF. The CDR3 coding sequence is TGCGCCAGCAGCTTCGGACCGTTCTACACAGATACGCAGTATTTT.